Shown below are 18 T cell receptor beta chains from a single sample sequenced in a study of T cells in localized non-small cell lung cancer (TCRdb year 2020). The library was obtained by the immunoSEQ multiplex PCR assay. TCRdb's version of the immuneACCESS table is confined to in-frame rearrangements and falls short of the full clone set. An unresolved V gene accounts for under half of the shortfall where checked; the remainder is of unknown origin. The sample table holds 23,000 or so clones, of which approximately 83% were seen once. Roughly 5.9% of the sample comes from the top ten. The sequencing used peripheral blood, collected before any cancer treatment. These receptors all come from a male donor at least 60 years old with stage II squamous cell lung carcinoma.

This chain links TRBV2 with TRBJ2-1, with D unclear. The CDR3 consists of 11 residues. Deletions cut 9 bases from V and 7 bases from J, with 10 bases between. The germline V gene encodes CDR1 SNHLY and CDR2 FYNNEI. The CDR3, as DNA: TGTGCCAGACGTGAAAGAAATGAGCAGTTCTTC. It translates to CARRERNEQFF.

V and J are TRBV4-2 and TRBJ1-2; D may be TRBD1 (6 bases). V was clipped by 0 bases and J by 6 bases, with 14 bases between them. The germline CDR1 and CDR2 sequences are LGHNA and YNFKEQ. This CDR3 is built from 15 residues. In DNA form, the CDR3 reads TGTGCCAGCAGCCAAGACGACAGGTTGGGGGATGGCTACACCTTC. Translation gives CASSQDDRLGDGYTF.

V and J are TRBV4-2 and TRBJ1-1; 7 nucleotides line up with TRBD1. The V gene's germline CDR1 is LGHNA and CDR2 YNFKEQ. V shed 4 bases, J shed 2 bases, and the junction held 4 bases outside the gene matches. The length of the CDR3 is 14 residues. CDR3 sequence: CASSPGTDNTEAFF. In DNA form, the CDR3 reads TGTGCCAGCAGCCCCGGGACAGACAACACTGAAGCTTTCTTT.

The rearrangement uses TRBV7-6 and TRBJ2-2; 9 nucleotides align to TRBD1. Germline CDR1 SGHVS, CDR2 FNYEAQ. V shed 5 bases, J shed 4 bases, and the junction held 2 bases outside the gene matches. This CDR3 is built from 14 residues. The CDR3 DNA is TGTGCCAGCAGCCGGACAGGGGTCACCGGGGAGCTGTTTTTT. Protein: CASSRTGVTGELFF.

The chain is built from TRBV4-3 and TRBJ2-5, with D uncertain. Trimming stripped 0 bases from V and 3 bases from J, with 5 bases between. This CDR3 region has 13 residues. Germline values: CDR1 LGHNA, CDR2 YSLEER. CDR3 loop: CASSQEPEETQYF. The CDR3 nucleotides read TGCGCCAGCAGCCAAGAACCCGAAGAGACCCAGTACTTC.

This rearrangement joins TRBV10-3 to TRBJ1-5, with D tentatively TRBD1 (6 bases). CDR1 ENHRY and CDR2 SYGVKD come from the germline V gene. The CDR3 loop spans 15 amino acids. Trimming removed 3 bases from V and 0 bases from J, with 9 bases in between. CDR3 loop: CAISDQGTSNQPQHF. In nucleotides, the CDR3 is TGTGCCATCAGTGATCAGGGGACTAGCAATCAGCCCCAGCATTTT.

This chain joins TRBV9 and TRBJ2-1; weak D call: TRBD1 (5 bases). Trimming removed 0 bases at V and 3 bases at J, with 10 bases between. This CDR3 contains 15 residues. The germline V gene encodes CDR1 SGDLS and CDR2 YYNGEE. CDR3 protein: CASSVGQGGYNEQFF. DNA of the CDR3: TGTGCCAGCAGCGTAGGGCAGGGCGGCTACAATGAGCAGTTCTTC.

The sample holds one count of this clone. The chain carries TRBV18 and TRBJ2-2, with D possibly being TRBD1 or TRBD2 (5 bases each). Germline values: CDR1 KGHSH, CDR2 LQKENI. This CDR3 spans 15 amino acids. Trimming took 3 bases from V and 2 from J, leaving 10 bases between them. Here the CDR3 DNA reads TGTGCCAGCTCACCCGGGGCTACTAACACCGGGGAGCTGTTTTTT. Translating gives CASSPGATNTGELFF.

The chain joins TRBV5-4 to TRBJ2-3; weak D call: TRBD2 (7 bases). Germline V gives CDR1 SGHNT, CDR2 YYREEE (reference sequence). The V end lost 3 bases, the J end lost 3 bases, and 17 bases lay between the germline ends. The CDR3 has 16 residues. The CDR3 here is CASSSLGGAQTDTQYF. CDR3 in DNA: TGTGCCAGCAGCTCTTTGGGGGGGGCCCAGACAGATACGCAGTATTTT.

V is TRBV12-5 and J is TRBJ2-1; maybe TRBD2 (6 bases). The germline gives CDR1 LGHNT, CDR2 FRNRAP. The CDR3 length is 14 residues. V was pared by 1 base and J by 9 bases, with 13 bases between. CDR3 coding DNA: TGTGCTAGTGGTTTGGAGGAGGGGATCGGTGAGCAGTTCTTC. Translated, it gives CASGLEEGIGEQFF.

The chain recombines TRBV4-2 with TRBJ2-7, with 7 bases lining up with TRBD1. V lost 4 bases to trimming and J lost 2 bases; unmatched junction nucleotides: 11. The CDR3 totals 16 residues. The germline CDR1 and CDR2 sequences are LGHNA and YNFKEQ. The CDR3 loop is CASSPTRDRITYEQYF. In DNA, the CDR3 is TGTGCCAGCAGCCCGACCCGGGACAGAATTACCTACGAGCAGTACTTC.

The J gene is TRBJ1-5, the V gene TRBV7-9; unclear D gene. Per the germline V gene, CDR1 is SEHNR and CDR2 is FQNEAQ (reference sequence). This CDR3 comprises 12 residues. V was pared by 1 base and J by 2 bases, with 0 bases between. This chain's CDR3 is CASSLGNQPQHF. For the CDR3, the DNA is TGTGCCAGCAGCTTAGGCAATCAGCCCCAGCATTTT.

The chain has TRBV19 and TRBJ2-5; TRBD1 aligns across 8 bases. With V trimmed by 1 base and J by 11 bases, 15 bases remained unmatched. The CDR3 consists of 16 residues. CDR1 is LNHDA and CDR2 is SQIVND in the germline V gene (reference sequence). The DNA for the CDR3 is TGTGCCAGTAGTATAGGAGGGACAGGATCTTTTGGGGAGCAGTACTTC. It specifies CASSIGGTGSFGEQYF.

The V call is TRBV5-1, the J call TRBJ2-2; a possible D gene is TRBD1 (5 bases). Per the germline V gene, CDR1 is SGHRS and CDR2 is YFSETQ. This CDR3 has 17 residues. The ends were cut back, 4 bases at V and 0 bases at J, with 16 bases in the middle. The CDR3 is CASSLGPSTTNTGELFF. CDR3 DNA sequence: TGCGCCAGCAGCCTGGGGCCGTCGACCACGAACACCGGGGAGCTGTTTTTT.

J is TRBJ2-2 and V is TRBV5-6; D is undetermined. V gave up 4 bases and J gave up 4 bases, with 11 bases separating them. The CDR3 loop spans 14 amino acids. Germline V lookup: CDR1 SGHDT, CDR2 YYEEEE. CDR3 DNA sequence: TGTGCCAGCAGCCCACAGTCTATCACCGGGGAGCTGTTTTTT. It is translated as CASSPQSITGELFF.

The chain couples TRBV6-5 to TRBJ1-2, with a tentative D call TRBD1 (5 bases). The CDR3 extends over 13 amino acids. V lost 5 bases and J 1 base, leaving 8 bases between the germline ends. CDR1 and CDR2 from the germline V gene are MNHEY and SVGAGI. This CDR3 is CASSRGGNYGYTF. CDR3 nucleotide sequence: TGTGCCAGCAGTCGCGGGGGTAACTATGGCTACACCTTC.

The V call is TRBV5-6, the J call TRBJ2-7; no definite D call. The V gene's germline CDR1 is SGHDT and CDR2 YYEEEE. Trimming cost V 0 bases and J 0 bases, with 4 bases left between them. The CDR3 contains 13 residues. In DNA form, the CDR3 reads TGTGCCAGCAGCTTGGTCAGCTCCTACGAGCAGTACTTC. This sequence encodes CASSLVSSYEQYF.

The chain carries TRBV7-2 and TRBJ2-5; D is ambiguous. CDR1 is SGHTA, CDR2 FQGNSA, per germline. The CDR3 is 14 amino acids. Between the trimmed V and J ends, which lost 3 bases and 5 bases, there was a span of 13 bases. The CDR3 sequence is CASSFPREHETQYF. Here the CDR3 DNA reads TGTGCCAGCAGCTTCCCTCGAGAGCACGAGACCCAGTACTTC.